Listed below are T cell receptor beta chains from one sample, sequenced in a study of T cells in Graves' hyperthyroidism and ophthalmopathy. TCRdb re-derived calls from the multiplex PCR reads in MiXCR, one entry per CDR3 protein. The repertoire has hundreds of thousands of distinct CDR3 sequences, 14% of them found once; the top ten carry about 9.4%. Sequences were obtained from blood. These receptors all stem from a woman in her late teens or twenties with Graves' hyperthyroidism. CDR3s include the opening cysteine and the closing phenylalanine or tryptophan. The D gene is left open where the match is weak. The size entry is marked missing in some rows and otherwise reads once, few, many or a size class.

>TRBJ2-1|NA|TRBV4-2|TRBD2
TGTGCCAGCAGCTCAGAGGGCGGGAGCCTTAATGAGCAGTTCTTC
CASSSEGGSLNEQFF
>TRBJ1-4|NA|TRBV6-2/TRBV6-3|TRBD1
TGTGCCAGCAGTTCCCAGACAGGGCGTCTTGAAAAACTGTTTTTT
CASSSQTGRLEKLFF
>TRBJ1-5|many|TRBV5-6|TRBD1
TGTGCCAGCAGCACGACAGGGGGGCCTCAGCCCCAGCATTTT
CASSTTGGPQPQHF
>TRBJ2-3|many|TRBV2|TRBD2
TGTGCCAGCAGGGGACTAGCGAGCACAGATACGCAGTATTTT
CASRGLASTDTQYF
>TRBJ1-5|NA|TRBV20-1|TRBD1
TGCAGTGCAAGTCCCGGGACAGGGGCTCAGCCCCAGCATTTT
CSASPGTGAQPQHF
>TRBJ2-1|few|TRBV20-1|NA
TGCAGTGCTCTACAAGGACCTGCGGAGGGAGAGCAGTTCTTC
CSALQGPAEGEQFF
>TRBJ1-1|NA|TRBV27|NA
TGTGCCAGCAGTTTTGGGGGCCCCACTGAAGCTTTCTTT
CASSFGGPTEAFF
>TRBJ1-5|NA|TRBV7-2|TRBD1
TGTGCCAGCAGCTTAACAGGGGGCCGTCAGCCCCAGCATTTT
CASSLTGGRQPQHF
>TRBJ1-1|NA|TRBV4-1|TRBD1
TGCGCCAGCAGCCACCCTGTGGGACAGGGGAGGGCTAGCGCTTTCTTT
CASSHPVGQGRASAFF
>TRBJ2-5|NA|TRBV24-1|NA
TGTGCCACCAGTGATTGGGGACCTCAAGAGACCCAGTACTTC
CATSDWGPQETQYF
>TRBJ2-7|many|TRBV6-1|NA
TGTGCCAGCAGTTCCTCCGGGACTGGCGAGCAGTACTTC
CASSSSGTGEQYF
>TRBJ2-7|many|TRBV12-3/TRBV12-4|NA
TGTGCCAGCAGTTTGGGTGAAACAGATACTAATTACTTC
CASSLGETDTNYF
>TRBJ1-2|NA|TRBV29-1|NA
TGCAGCGTGGACTCGGGGATTGAGAGCTACACCTTC
CSVDSGIESYTF
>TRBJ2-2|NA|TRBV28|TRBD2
TGTGCCAGCAGGGGCGGACTAGGATTCGGGGAGCTGTTTTTT
CASRGGLGFGELFF
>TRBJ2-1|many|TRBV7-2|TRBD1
TGTGCCAGCAGCCCAATCAGGGGGTCCTACAATGAGCAGTTCTTC
CASSPIRGSYNEQFF
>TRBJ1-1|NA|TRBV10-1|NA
TGCGCCAGCAGTGAAGTTTATGAGGGAGAAATTGGTCAAGCTTTCTTT
CASSEVYEGEIGQAFF